The present T cell receptor beta chain was sequenced within a study of T cells in women clearing cervical HPV infection. Study overall: Cases' blood sampling followed lesion detection by median approximately 150 days (90 to 200).

TCR beta CDR3 amplified by multiplex PCR from approximately 1,100 ng genomic DNA. Profiling relied on immunoSEQ multiplex PCR, and the TCRdb table lists in-frame clones only, not all of them. The record lists 35,000 to 50,000 clones, of which the ten most abundant hold 7.6%. Per germline, CDR1 DFQATT and CDR2 SNEGSKA (reference sequence). V lost 5 bases to trimming and J lost 1 base; unmatched junction nucleotides: 4. CDR3 size: 13 residues. HPV was found by MY09/MY11 PCR and dot-blot genotyping. With respect to this clone: The read ends 3 residues early relative to the CDR3; the germline J gene fills the gap.

This sequence originates from a woman aged 18-69 years with a cervical HPV16 infection that either progressed to CIN3+ or cleared (not recorded which). Input material: blood buffy coat. The chain uses TRBV20-1 and TRBJ1-2; 7 bases agree with TRBD1. CDR3 bases read: TGCAGTGCTGGGGACAGACTTAACTATGGC. Translated, it gives CSAGDRLNYG. The full CDR3 protein is CSAGDRLNYGYTF.